The 22 T cell receptor beta chains in this list originate from one sample, sequenced in a study of identifying expanded T cells in peripheral blood. Sequencing used immunoSEQ multiplex PCR; TCRdb keeps in-frame clones, though not all of them. The repertoire has around 85,000 clones, around nine tenths of them found once; the top ten carry 15% to 20%. The sequenced sample was blood. These receptors originate from a person aged 18 to 75 in good health.

This clone was seen a few times. The rearrangement links TRBV7-2 to TRBJ2-2; possibly TRBD1 or TRBD2 for D (5 bases each). This CDR3 region has 15 residues. V dropped 5 bases and J dropped 7 bases, with 17 bases sitting between them. The germline V gene has CDR1 SGHTA and CDR2 FQGNSA. In DNA form, the CDR3 reads TGTGCCAGCAGCCCCTCCGGGACCAAAGTCGGGGAGCTGTTTTTT. Protein product: CASSPSGTKVGELFF. The complete variable domain, with remaining parts taken from reference TRBV7-2 and TRBJ2-2, reads GAGVSQSPSNKVTEKGKDVELRCDPISGHTALYWYRQSLGQGLEFLIYFQGNSAPDKSGLPSDRFSAERTGGSVSTLTIQRTQQEDSAVYLCASSPSGTKVGELFFGEGSRLTVL.

This clone appeared once. This rearrangement joins TRBV19 to TRBJ1-1, with D possibly matching TRBD1 (5 bases). The CDR3 is 14 amino acids. The ends were cut back, 9 bases at V and 5 bases at J, with 19 bases in the middle. Germline CDR1 is LNHDA and CDR2 is SQIVND (reference sequence). The CDR3 DNA reads TGTGCCAGCTCAGTGGGGGGACGCTGGACTGAAGCTTTCTTT. Protein sequence: CASSVGGRWTEAFF.

This clone was found once. V is TRBV2 and J is TRBJ2-2, with TRBD1 matching 8 bases. CDR1 is SNHLY, CDR2 FYNNEI, per germline. The CDR3 sequence is 16 residues long. With 4 bases clipped from V and 2 bases from J, the junction kept 6 bases outside the gene matches. The CDR3: CASSGSRGLNTGELFF. The CDR3 bases are TGTGCCAGCAGTGGGTCCAGGGGGCTCAACACCGGGGAGCTGTTTTTT.

This clone appeared a few times. This chain uses TRBV4-3 with TRBJ2-3; 11 bases line up with TRBD2. CDR3 length equals 20 residues. Germline values: CDR1 LGHNA, CDR2 YSLEER. The V segment lost 1 base and the J segment 0 bases; nucleotides outside the gene matches: 12. DNA for the CDR3: TGCGCCAGCAGCCAAGTTCCACAAACTAGCGGGGGACCTAGCACAGATACGCAGTATTTT. Protein: CASSQVPQTSGGPSTDTQYF.

The CDR3 DNA sequence: TGTGCCAGCAGCCGATCCCCGGGAAACCTTCAAGAGACCCAGTACTTC. Amino acid sequence: CASSRSPGNLQETQYF. This rearrangement joins TRBV14 to TRBJ2-5; the D gene is possibly TRBD2 (5 bases). In germline, CDR1 is SGHDN, CDR2 FVKESK. V gave up 4 bases and J gave up 2 bases, with 17 bases separating them. This CDR3 has 16 residues.

This clone was picked up a small number of times. The chain carries TRBV11-2 and TRBJ2-5, with 7 bases lining up with TRBD2. The CDR3 is 13 residues long. Germline V CDR1 and CDR2: SGHAT, FQNNGV. J lost 5 bases, V lost 5 bases, and 5 bases had no gene match. CDR3 DNA: TGTGCCAGCAGCCCTGGGGGAGGGGAGACCCAGTACTTC. It specifies CASSPGGGETQYF.

The sample holds a few counts of this clone. The chain employs TRBV5-1 and TRBJ2-3, with D perhaps given as TRBD1 or TRBD2 (5 bases each). The germline V gene encodes CDR1 SGHRS and CDR2 YFSETQ. This CDR3 has 13 amino acids. V was shortened by 5 bases and J by 2 bases, with 9 bases between the two germline ends. CDR3 nucleotides: TGCGCCAGCAGGACCGGGACCACAGATACGCAGTATTTT. As protein: CASRTGTTDTQYF.

This clone was observed a handful of times. This sequence joins TRBV7-9 and TRBJ1-1, with D unclear. Trimming removed 6 bases from V and 3 bases from J, with 5 bases in between. Germline assignment: CDR1 SEHNR and CDR2 FQNEAQ (reference sequence). This CDR3 has 11 residues. As DNA, the CDR3 is TGTGCCAGCAGGAGGGACACTGAAGCTTTCTTT. This codes for CASRRDTEAFF. Full variable domain (outside the CDR3, taken from reference TRBV7-9 and TRBJ1-1): DTGVSQNPRHKITKRGQNVTFRCDPISEHNRLYWYRQTLGQGPEFLTYFQNEAQLEKSRLLSDRFSAERPKGSFSTLEIQRTEQGDSAMYLCASRRDTEAFFGQGTRLTVV.

This chain connects TRBV5-1 to TRBJ1-5, with D maybe TRBD1 (6 bases). V lost 1 base, J lost 8 bases, and 13 bases lay in between. The CDR3 has 14 amino acids. Germline V gives CDR1 SGHRS, CDR2 YFSETQ. CDR3 protein: CASSLFSRGEPQHF. DNA for the CDR3: TGCGCCAGCAGCTTGTTTAGCAGGGGAGAGCCCCAGCATTTT.

The V gene is TRBV4-1, the J gene TRBJ2-2; maybe TRBD1 (6 bases). The germline V gene has CDR1 MGHRA and CDR2 YSYEKL. V lost 4 bases and J 1 base, leaving 10 bases between the germline ends. CDR3 length: 15 residues. Written as DNA, the CDR3 is TGCGCCAGCAGCCGACAGGATCGGAACACCGGGGAGCTGTTTTTT. The encoded protein is CASSRQDRNTGELFF.

CDR3 loop: CSVPTGGNYGYTF. CDR3 DNA: TGCAGCGTACCGACAGGGGGTAACTATGGCTACACCTTC. The chain has TRBV29-1 and TRBJ1-2; 9 bases agree with TRBD1. The CDR3 length is 13 residues. Germline CDR1 SQVTM, CDR2 ANQGSEA. Unmatched junction bases numbered 3, after V lost 6 bases and J lost 1 base. The full variable domain, completed using reference TRBV29-1 and TRBJ1-2, is SAVISQKPSRDICQRGTSLTIQCQVDSQVTMMFWYRQQPGQSLTLIATANQGSEATYESGFVIDKFPISRPNLTFSTLTVSNMSPEDSSIYLCSVPTGGNYGYTFGSGTRLTVV.

The count of this clone is one. The rearrangement joins TRBV12-5 to TRBJ2-7; D unresolved. Between the trimmed V and J ends, which lost 0 bases and 1 base, there was a span of 22 bases. The CDR3 totals 19 residues. Germline V gives CDR1 LGHNT, CDR2 FRNRAP. This CDR3 reads CASGLVRDGRTVNSYEQYF. The CDR3 DNA follows: TGTGCTAGTGGTTTGGTTCGCGATGGCAGGACGGTGAATTCCTACGAGCAGTACTTC.

The chain employs TRBV10-3 and TRBJ2-7, with D perhaps matching TRBD2 (6 bases). V shed 6 bases and J shed 8 bases, with 11 bases lying between them. The CDR3 is made up of 11 amino acids. The germline V gene has CDR1 ENHRY and CDR2 SYGVKD. The CDR3 DNA reads as TGTGCCATCAGGGATGGGACTCAGCAGTACTTC. Translating it yields CAIRDGTQQYF.

CDR3 in amino acids: CASSQVRSWNEQYF. For the CDR3, the DNA is TGTGCCAGCAGCCAGGTTAGGAGTTGGAACGAGCAGTACTTC. The rearrangement joins TRBV7-2 to TRBJ2-7; D gene ambiguous. The CDR3 is made up of 14 amino acids. V gave up 5 bases and J gave up 5 bases, with 16 bases separating them. Looked up from germline, CDR1 is SGHTA and CDR2 is FQGNSA.

This clone showed up just once. V is TRBV6-6 and J is TRBJ2-4; tentatively, D is TRBD2 (6 bases). Trimming took off 6 bases at V and 0 bases at J, with 6 bases between the two ends. Germline V CDR1 and CDR2: MNHNY, SVGAGI (reference sequence). The CDR3 covers 13 residues. The CDR3 nucleotides are TGTGCCAGCAGCGGGGGAGCCAAAAACATTCAGTACTTC. It codes for CASSGGAKNIQYF.

The V call is TRBV6-5, the J call TRBJ2-2, with 8 bases lining up with TRBD1. Germline CDR1 is MNHEY and CDR2 is SVGAGI. The CDR3 runs to 14 residues. V was pared by 6 bases and J by 4 bases, with 4 bases of the junction left unmatched. CDR3 in amino acids: CASSRDRSTGELFF. CDR3 nucleotides: TGTGCCAGCAGCCGGGACAGGTCCACCGGGGAGCTGTTTTTT.

V usage is TRBV29-1 and J usage is TRBJ2-1; D might be TRBD2 (6 bases). This CDR3 spans 14 amino acids. With 3 bases removed from V and 8 bases from J, the gap between germline ends came to 17 bases. Germline V gene data show CDR1 as SQVTM and CDR2 as ANQGSEA. CDR3 bases: TGCAGCGTTGACTTCCGGCGGGGATTCGATGAGCAGTTCTTC. This translates into CSVDFRRGFDEQFF.

The chain links TRBV27 to TRBJ1-5; no clear D gene. This CDR3 contains 15 residues. Trimming removed 4 bases from V and 3 bases from J, with 13 bases in between. Germline loops: CDR1 MNHEY, CDR2 SMNVEV (reference sequence). The CDR3 is CASSSRYRLNQPQHF. The CDR3 DNA reads as TGTGCCAGCAGTTCCAGGTACAGACTCAATCAGCCCCAGCATTTT.

The chain is built from TRBV6-4 and TRBJ1-6; no clear D. The germline V gene encodes CDR1 MRHNA and CDR2 SNTAGT. Trimming took off 3 bases at V and 4 bases at J, with 4 bases between the two ends. The CDR3 sequence is 13 residues long. The CDR3 DNA sequence: TGTGCCAGCAGTGAGGGTTATAATTCACCCCTCCACTTT. Encoded protein: CASSEGYNSPLHF.

This clone was picked up a small number of times. The J gene is TRBJ2-7, the V gene TRBV11-2; possible D gene TRBD1, 5 bases. Germline V gene sequence: CDR1 SGHAT, CDR2 FQNNGV. Trimming took off 2 bases at V and 0 bases at J, with 11 bases between the two ends. The CDR3 has 15 amino acids. Here the CDR3 reads CASSLFLGRSYEQYF. Written as DNA, the CDR3 is TGTGCCAGCAGCTTATTTCTGGGGCGCTCCTACGAGCAGTACTTC.

This chain joins TRBV6-5 and TRBJ2-1; D is ambiguous. The CDR3 runs 13 residues. Germline values: CDR1 MNHEY, CDR2 SVGAGI. Trimming shortened V by 2 bases and J by 5 bases, and 7 bases separated the two germline ends. The DNA for the CDR3 is TGTGCCAGCAGTTACGGCCTAGACAATGAGCAGTTCTTC. It is translated as CASSYGLDNEQFF.

This chain uses TRBV18 with TRBJ1-3, with no clear D. Germline CDR1 is KGHSH and CDR2 is LQKENI. V lost 4 bases and J 0 bases, leaving 4 bases between the germline ends. CDR3 length: 13 amino acids. CDR3 sequence reads: CASSQSSGNTIYF. The DNA of the CDR3 is TGTGCCAGCTCACAGAGCTCTGGAAACACCATATATTTT.